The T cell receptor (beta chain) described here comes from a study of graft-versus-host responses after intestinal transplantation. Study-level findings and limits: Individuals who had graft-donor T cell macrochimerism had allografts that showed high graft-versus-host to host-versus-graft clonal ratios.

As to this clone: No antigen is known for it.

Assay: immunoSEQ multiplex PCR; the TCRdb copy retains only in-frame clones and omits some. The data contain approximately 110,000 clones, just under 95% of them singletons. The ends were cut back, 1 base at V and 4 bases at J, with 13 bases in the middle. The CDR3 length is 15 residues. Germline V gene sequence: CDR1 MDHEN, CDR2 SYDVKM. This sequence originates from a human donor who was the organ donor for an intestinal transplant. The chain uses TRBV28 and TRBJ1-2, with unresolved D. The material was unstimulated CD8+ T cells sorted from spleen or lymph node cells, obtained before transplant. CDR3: CASSLLVYLSYGYTF. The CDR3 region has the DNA TGTGCCAGCAGTTTATTGGTGTATTTGAGCTATGGCTACACCTTC.